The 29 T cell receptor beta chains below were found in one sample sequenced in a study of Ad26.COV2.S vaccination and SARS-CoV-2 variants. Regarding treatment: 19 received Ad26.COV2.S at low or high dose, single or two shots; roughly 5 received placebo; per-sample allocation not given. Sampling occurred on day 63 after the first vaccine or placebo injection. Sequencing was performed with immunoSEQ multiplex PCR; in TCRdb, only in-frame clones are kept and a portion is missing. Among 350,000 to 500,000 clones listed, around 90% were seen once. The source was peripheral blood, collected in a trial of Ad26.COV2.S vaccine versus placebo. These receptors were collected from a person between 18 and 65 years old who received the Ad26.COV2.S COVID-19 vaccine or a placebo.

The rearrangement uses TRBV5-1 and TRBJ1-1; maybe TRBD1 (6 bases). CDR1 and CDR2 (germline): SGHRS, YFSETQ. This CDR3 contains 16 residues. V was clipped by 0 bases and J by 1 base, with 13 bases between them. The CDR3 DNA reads TGCGCCAGCAGCTTGGCCGAAGGCAGGGGGAACACTGAAGCTTTCTTT. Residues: CASSLAEGRGNTEAFF.

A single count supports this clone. CDR3 coding DNA: TGTGCCAGCAGTCCACCCGGGACTAGCGGGAAAAATGAGCAGTTCTTC. It specifies CASSPPGTSGKNEQFF. The rearrangement uses TRBV28 and TRBJ2-1; 13 nucleotides agree with TRBD2. In germline, CDR1 is MDHEN, CDR2 SYDVKM. The CDR3 runs to 16 residues. Germline trimming cut 5 bases from V and 7 bases from J; bases unmatched to any gene: 8. Complete variable domain (other parts from reference TRBV28 and TRBJ2-1): DVKVTQSSRYLVKRTGEKVFLECVQDMDHENMFWYRQDPGLGLRLIYFSYDVKMKEKGDIPEGYSVSREKKERFSLILESASTNQTSMYLCASSPPGTSGKNEQFFGPGTRLTVL.

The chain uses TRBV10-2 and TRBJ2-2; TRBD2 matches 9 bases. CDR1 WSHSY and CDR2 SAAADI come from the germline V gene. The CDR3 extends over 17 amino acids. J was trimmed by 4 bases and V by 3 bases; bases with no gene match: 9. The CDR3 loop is CASSDSGSSLFTGELFF. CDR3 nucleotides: TGCGCCAGCAGTGATAGCGGGAGTAGTTTGTTCACCGGGGAGCTGTTTTTT.

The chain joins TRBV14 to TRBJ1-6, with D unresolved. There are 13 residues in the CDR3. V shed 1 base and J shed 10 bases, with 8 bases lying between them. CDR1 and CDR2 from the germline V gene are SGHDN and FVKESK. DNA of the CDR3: TGTGCCAGCAGCCAAGCCCTCTACTCACCCCTCCACTTT. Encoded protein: CASSQALYSPLHF.

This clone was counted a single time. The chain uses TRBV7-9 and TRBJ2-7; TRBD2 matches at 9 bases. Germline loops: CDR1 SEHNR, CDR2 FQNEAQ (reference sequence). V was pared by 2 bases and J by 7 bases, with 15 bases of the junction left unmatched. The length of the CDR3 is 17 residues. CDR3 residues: CASSLNPAVAGVGEQYF. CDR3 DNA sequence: TGTGCCAGCAGCTTAAACCCGGCGGTAGCGGGAGTAGGAGAGCAGTACTTC.

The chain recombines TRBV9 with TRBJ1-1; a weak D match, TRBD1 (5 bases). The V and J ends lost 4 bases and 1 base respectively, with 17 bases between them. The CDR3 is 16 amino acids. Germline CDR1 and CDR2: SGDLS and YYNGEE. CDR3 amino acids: CASSPRDRESNTEAFF. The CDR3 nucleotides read TGTGCCAGCAGCCCTCGGGACCGCGAATCGAACACTGAAGCTTTCTTT.

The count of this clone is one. The CDR3 loop is CASSLDAVPLDGYTF. CDR3 in DNA: TGTGCCAGCAGCTTAGACGCCGTCCCATTGGATGGCTACACCTTC. The rearrangement links TRBV7-2 to TRBJ1-2; D gene unclear. The germline V and J ends were trimmed by 1 base and 6 bases, with 15 bases remaining between them. The germline CDR1 and CDR2 sequences are SGHTA and FQGNSA. CDR3 length: 15 amino acids.

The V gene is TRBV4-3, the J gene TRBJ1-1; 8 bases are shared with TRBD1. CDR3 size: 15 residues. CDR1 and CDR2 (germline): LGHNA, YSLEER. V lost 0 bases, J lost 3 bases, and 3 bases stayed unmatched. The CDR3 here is CASSQETTGDTEAFF. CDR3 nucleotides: TGCGCCAGCAGCCAAGAAACGACAGGGGACACTGAAGCTTTCTTT.

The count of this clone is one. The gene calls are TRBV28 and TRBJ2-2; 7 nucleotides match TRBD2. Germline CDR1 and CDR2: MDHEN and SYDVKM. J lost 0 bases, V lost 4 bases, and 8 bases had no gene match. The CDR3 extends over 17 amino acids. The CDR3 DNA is TGTGCCAGCAGTTGGTGGCTAGCGGACCCGAACACCGGGGAGCTGTTTTTT. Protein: CASSWWLADPNTGELFF. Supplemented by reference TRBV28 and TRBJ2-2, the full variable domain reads DVKVTQSSRYLVKRTGEKVFLECVQDMDHENMFWYRQDPGLGLRLIYFSYDVKMKEKGDIPEGYSVSREKKERFSLILESASTNQTSMYLCASSWWLADPNTGELFFGEGSRLTVL.

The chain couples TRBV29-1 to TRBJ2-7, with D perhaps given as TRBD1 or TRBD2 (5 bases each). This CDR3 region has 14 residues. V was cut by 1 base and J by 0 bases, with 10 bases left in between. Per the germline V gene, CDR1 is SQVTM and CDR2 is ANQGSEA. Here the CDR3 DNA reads TGCAGCGTTGAAGTCGGGACGAACTCCTACGAGCAGTACTTC. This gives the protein CSVEVGTNSYEQYF.

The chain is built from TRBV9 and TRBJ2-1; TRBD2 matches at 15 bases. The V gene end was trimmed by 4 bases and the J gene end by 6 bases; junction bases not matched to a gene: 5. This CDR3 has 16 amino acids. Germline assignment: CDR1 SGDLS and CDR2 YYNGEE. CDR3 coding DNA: TGTGCCAGCAGCCCCGGACTAGCGGGAGGGCCCAATGAGCAGTTCTTC. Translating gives CASSPGLAGGPNEQFF.

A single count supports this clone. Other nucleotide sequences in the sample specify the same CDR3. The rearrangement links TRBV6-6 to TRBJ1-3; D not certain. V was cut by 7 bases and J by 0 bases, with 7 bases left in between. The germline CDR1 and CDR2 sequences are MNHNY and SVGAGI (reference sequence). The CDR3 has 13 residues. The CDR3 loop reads CASKGSSGNTIYF. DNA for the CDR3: TGTGCCAGCAAAGGGAGCTCTGGAAACACCATATATTTT.

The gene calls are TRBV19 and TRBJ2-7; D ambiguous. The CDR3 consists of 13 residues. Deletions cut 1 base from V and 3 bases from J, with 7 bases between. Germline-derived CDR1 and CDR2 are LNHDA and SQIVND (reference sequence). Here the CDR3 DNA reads TGTGCCAGTAGTATAGGACAATTCTACGAGCAGTACTTC. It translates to CASSIGQFYEQYF. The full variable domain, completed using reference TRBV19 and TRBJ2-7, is DGGITQSPKYLFRKEGQNVTLSCEQNLNHDAMYWYRQDPGQGLRLIYYSQIVNDFQKGDIAEGYSVSREKKESFPLTVTSAQKNPTAFYLCASSIGQFYEQYFGPGTRLTVT.

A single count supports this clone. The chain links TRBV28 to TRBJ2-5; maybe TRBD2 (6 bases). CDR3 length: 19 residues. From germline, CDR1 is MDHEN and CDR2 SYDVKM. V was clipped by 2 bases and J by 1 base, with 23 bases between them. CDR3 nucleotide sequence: TGTGCCAGCAGTTTACCAACGCTGCCTTTAGCGGCATCCCAAGAGACCCAGTACTTC. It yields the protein CASSLPTLPLAASQETQYF.

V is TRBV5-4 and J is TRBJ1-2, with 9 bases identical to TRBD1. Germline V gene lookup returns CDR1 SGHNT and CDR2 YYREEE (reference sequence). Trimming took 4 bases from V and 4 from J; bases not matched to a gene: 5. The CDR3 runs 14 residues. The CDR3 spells CASSPDRGVYGYTF. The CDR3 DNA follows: TGTGCCAGCAGCCCGGACAGGGGAGTCTATGGCTACACCTTC.

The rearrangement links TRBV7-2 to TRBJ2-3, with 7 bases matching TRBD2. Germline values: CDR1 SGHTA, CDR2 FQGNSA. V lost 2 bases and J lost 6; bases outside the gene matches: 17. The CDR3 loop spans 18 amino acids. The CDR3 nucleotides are TGTGCCAGCAGCTTACTTACACCCCTCGGGACTACCTCGGATACGCAGTATTTT. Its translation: CASSLLTPLGTTSDTQYF.

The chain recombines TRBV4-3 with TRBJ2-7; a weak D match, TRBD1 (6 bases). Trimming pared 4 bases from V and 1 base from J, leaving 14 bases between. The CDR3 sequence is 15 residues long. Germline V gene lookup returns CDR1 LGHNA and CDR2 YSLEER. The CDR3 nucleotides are TGCGCCAGCAGCCTAACCATGGACAGTTCCTACGAGCAGTACTTC. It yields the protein CASSLTMDSSYEQYF.

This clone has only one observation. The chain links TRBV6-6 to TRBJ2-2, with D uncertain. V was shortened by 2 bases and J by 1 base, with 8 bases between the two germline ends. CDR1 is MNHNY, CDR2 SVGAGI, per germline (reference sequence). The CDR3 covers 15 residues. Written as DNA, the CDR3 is TGTGCCAGCAGTTACATCCCCGTGAACACCGGGGAGCTGTTTTTT. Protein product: CASSYIPVNTGELFF.

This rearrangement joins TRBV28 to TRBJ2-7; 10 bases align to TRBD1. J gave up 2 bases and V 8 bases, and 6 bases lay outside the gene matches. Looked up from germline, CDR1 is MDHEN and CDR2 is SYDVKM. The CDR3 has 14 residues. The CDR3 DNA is TGTGCCAGCCAGTTGGGACAGGGGACCTACGAGCAGTACTTC. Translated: CASQLGQGTYEQYF.

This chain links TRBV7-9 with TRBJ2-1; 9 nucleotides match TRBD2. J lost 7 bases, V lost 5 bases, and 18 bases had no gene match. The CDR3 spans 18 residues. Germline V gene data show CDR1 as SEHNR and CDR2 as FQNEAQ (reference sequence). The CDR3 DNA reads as TGTGCCAGCAGCCTACTTCCCATCCTAGCGGGGCTAGCGAATGAGCAGTTCTTC. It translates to CASSLLPILAGLANEQFF.

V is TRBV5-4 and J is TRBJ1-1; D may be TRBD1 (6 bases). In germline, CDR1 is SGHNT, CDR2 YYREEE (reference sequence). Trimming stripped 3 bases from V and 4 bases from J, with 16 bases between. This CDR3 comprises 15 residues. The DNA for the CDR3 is TGTGCCAGCAGCTCCGGTCAAACAGGGTTCACTGAAGCTTTCTTT. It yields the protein CASSSGQTGFTEAFF. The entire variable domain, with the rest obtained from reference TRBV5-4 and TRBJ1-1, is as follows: ETGVTQSPTHLIKTRGQQVTLRCSSQSGHNTVSWYQQALGQGPQFIFQYYREEENGRGNFPPRFSGLQFPNYSSELNVNALELDDSALYLCASSSGQTGFTEAFFGQGTRLTVV.

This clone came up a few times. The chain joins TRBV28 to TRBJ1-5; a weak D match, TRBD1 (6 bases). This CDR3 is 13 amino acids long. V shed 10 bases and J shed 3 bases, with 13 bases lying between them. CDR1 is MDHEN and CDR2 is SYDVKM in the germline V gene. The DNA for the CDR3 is TGTGCCATCCAAGGACAGAACAATCAGCCCCAGCATTTT. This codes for CAIQGQNNQPQHF.

The CDR3 reads CASSLGPILYEQYF. As DNA, the CDR3 is TGTGCCAGCAGCTTAGGCCCTATACTCTACGAGCAGTACTTC. The V gene is TRBV7-2, the J gene TRBJ2-7; D not resolved. The CDR3 is 14 amino acids. V lost 1 base to trimming and J lost 3 bases, with 10 bases between them. Germline V lookup: CDR1 SGHTA, CDR2 FQGNSA. Complete variable domain (other parts from reference TRBV7-2 and TRBJ2-7): GAGVSQSPSNKVTEKGKDVELRCDPISGHTALYWYRQSLGQGLEFLIYFQGNSAPDKSGLPSDRFSAERTGGSVSTLTIQRTQQEDSAVYLCASSLGPILYEQYFGPGTRLTVT.

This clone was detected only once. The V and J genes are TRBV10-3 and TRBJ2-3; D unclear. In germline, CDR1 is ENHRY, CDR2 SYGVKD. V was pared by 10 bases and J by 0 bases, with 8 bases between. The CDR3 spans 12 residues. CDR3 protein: CATAKSTDTQYF. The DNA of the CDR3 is TGTGCCACCGCCAAAAGCACAGATACGCAGTATTTT.

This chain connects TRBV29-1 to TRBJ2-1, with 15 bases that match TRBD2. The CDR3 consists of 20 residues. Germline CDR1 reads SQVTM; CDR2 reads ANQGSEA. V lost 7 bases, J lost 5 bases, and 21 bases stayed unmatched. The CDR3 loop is CSALMSQRTSGRALDNEQFF. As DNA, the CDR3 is TGCAGCGCACTAATGTCCCAAAGGACTAGCGGGAGGGCCCTCGACAATGAGCAGTTCTTC.

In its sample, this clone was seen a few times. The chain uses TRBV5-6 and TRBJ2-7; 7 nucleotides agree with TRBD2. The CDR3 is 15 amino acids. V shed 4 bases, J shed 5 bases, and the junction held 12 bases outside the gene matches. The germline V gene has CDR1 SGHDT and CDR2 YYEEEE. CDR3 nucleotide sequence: TGTGCCAGCAGCATTGAAGCGGGGCGGAGCAACGAGCAGTACTTC. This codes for CASSIEAGRSNEQYF.

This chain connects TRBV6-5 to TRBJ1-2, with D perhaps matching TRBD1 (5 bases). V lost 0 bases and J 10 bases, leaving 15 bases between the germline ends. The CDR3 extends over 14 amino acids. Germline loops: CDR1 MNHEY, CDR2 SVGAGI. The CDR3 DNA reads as TGTGCCAGCAGTTACTCGCGGTTAGGGGACGCCTACACCTTC. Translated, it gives CASSYSRLGDAYTF.

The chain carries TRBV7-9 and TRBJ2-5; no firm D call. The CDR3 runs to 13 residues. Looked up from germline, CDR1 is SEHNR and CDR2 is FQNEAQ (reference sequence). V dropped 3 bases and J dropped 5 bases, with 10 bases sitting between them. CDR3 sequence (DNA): TGTGCCAGCAGCTTTTTTCCTCGGGAGACCCAGTACTTC. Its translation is CASSFFPRETQYF.

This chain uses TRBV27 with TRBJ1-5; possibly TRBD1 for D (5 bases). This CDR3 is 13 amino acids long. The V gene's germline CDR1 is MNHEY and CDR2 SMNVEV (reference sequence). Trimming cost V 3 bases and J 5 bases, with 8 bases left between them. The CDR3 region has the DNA TGTGCCAGCAGTTTCAGGGCTTATCAGCCCCAGCATTTT. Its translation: CASSFRAYQPQHF.